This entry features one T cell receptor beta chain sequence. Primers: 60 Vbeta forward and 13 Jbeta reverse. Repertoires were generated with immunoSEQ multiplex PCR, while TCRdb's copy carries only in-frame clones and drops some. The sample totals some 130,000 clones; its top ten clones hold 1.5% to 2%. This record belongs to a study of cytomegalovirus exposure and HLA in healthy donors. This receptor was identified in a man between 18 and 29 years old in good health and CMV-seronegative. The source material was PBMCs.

CDR3 region: CAFQLASWEQYF. In nucleotides, the CDR3 is TGTGCCTTTCAACTAGCATCCTGGGAGCAGTACTTC. This rearrangement joins TRBV30 to TRBJ2-7, with D perhaps matching TRBD2 (6 bases). This CDR3 is 12 amino acids long. Looked up from germline, CDR1 is GTSNPN and CDR2 is SVGIG (reference sequence). The V end lost 7 bases, the J end lost 7 bases, and 17 bases lay between the germline ends.